This entry describes one T cell receptor beta chain. In its sample, this clone was seen many times. Its antigen is still unknown. The read is 3 residues too short to cover the CDR3 end, so that end is filled in from the germline J gene. Most of the CVID patients and most of the healthy controls were of Caucasian heritage. Heparinized peripheral whole blood samples of about 5 to 9 ml were collected from each donor. TCRbeta CDR3 repertoires were sequenced from genomic DNA of adults with common variable immune deficiency (CVID) and healthy adult controls. The control group was made up of some 22 healthy adult volunteers (around 10 male and some 12 female) whose ages ranged from 23 to 66 years, with a mean age of about 35. Diluted blood was subjected to density centrifugation over Hypaque 1077 or Ficoll-Paque for isolation of peripheral blood mononuclear cells. Genomic DNA was obtained from unsorted mononuclear cells through either Qiagen column purification or a centrifugation-based method.

These data belong to a study of T cell clonality in common variable immunodeficiency (dated by TCRdb to the mid-2010s). Results and caveats for the whole study, not just this receptor: CVID TCRbeta sequences reportedly showed fewer deletions and N-nucleotide insertions and lacked highly modified clones with 13 or more V deletions. Patient heterogeneity within the CVID cohort put limits on correlating repertoire features with clinical complications. Although equal DNA input was used, an average of approximately 82,000 unique sequences per sample was obtained for controls, compared with about 31,547 for CVID samples. The authors noted that sequencing repertoires of T cell subpopulations would be needed to clarify what caused the increased clonality in CVID. Increased TCRbeta clonality was found in CVID subjects compared with healthy controls (t-test p = 0.018), with the increase being most characteristic of about a third of subjects. CVID subjects shared fewer TCRbeta clones with each other than healthy controls did (p < 0.0001).

For sequencing input, CVID and control samples contributed equivalent amounts of genomic DNA. For every sample, a 60 bp segment covering the rearranged TCRbeta CDR3 region was amplified and then sequenced. The immunoSEQ assay, a bias-corrected multiplex PCR with high-throughput sequencing, was employed for TCRbeta amplification. The source study handled its data this way. Every unique nucleotide sequence counted as a clone and was annotated with V, D and J genes, copy number and frequency. Sequences were labeled productive if in frame, and non-productive if out of frame or containing stop codons. As previously described, clonality was calculated on the basis of Shannon's entropy. Mean CDR3 Kyte-Doolittle hydropathy was derived from the predicted amino acid sequences of productive clones. Using the R hclust function, scaled V gene usage was clustered hierarchically with Manhattan distance and complete linkage. Clone sharing by CDR3 amino acid sequence was assessed by resampling 12 repertoires per group over 100 rounds. Repertoires were searched for approximately 70 published EBV-specific and a few hundred published CMV-specific TCRbeta sequences. Two CVID samples yielding fewer than 10,000 sequences were excluded from analysis, leaving approximately 42 CVID repertoires. Here the immuneACCESS table is served through TCRdb, limited to in-frame sequences with V and J called. Missing clones are a known gap in these copies; in checked studies unresolved V genes cover under half, and the rest lacks a known reason. V and J calls and clone size come straight from that table; D and trimming were deduced from the DNA. This sample includes about 35,000 clones, and none of them was observed just once. Together, the top ten hold roughly 3% of the sample.

Trimming removed 4 bases from V and 1 base from J, leaving 8 bases between the germline ends. The germline V gene (reference sequence) gives CDR1 as SGHKS and CDR2 as YYEKEE. The CDR3 measures 13 amino acids from cysteine to phenylalanine. The DNA covers only part of the CDR3, 30 bases in frame from base 1. The V gene is TRBV5-5 and the J gene is TRBJ1-1, with no reliable assignment of the D segment. The sample taken for sequencing was peripheral blood mononuclear cells. The TCR comes from a person aged 18-70 years in good health. The CDR3 reads as follows: CASSPEGNTEAFF. The CDR3 DNA, read in part, is TGTGCCAGCAGCCCGGAGGGGAACACTGAA.